This T cell receptor (beta chain) was obtained from a study of Ad26.COV2.S vaccination and SARS-CoV-2 variants. Treatment described: roughly 19 received Ad26.COV2.S at low or high dose, single or two shots; about 5 received placebo; per-sample allocation not given. All samples were drawn on day 63, counting from the first vaccine or placebo injection. Profiled with immunoSEQ multiplex PCR; TCRdb holds only in-frame clones, not every one. This sample has hundreds of thousands of clones, with around nine tenths found just once. Study-wide points: Possibly, TCR breadth and depth analyses underestimated total T cell responses.

CDR3 size: 14 residues. V was cut by 8 bases and J by 7 bases, with 21 bases left in between. The germline V gene has CDR1 MDHEN and CDR2 SYDVKM. A note on this clone: What it binds is unknown.

The specimen was peripheral blood, collected in a trial of Ad26.COV2.S vaccine versus placebo. The receptor was isolated from a person aged 18-65 years who received the Ad26.COV2.S COVID-19 vaccine or a placebo. This sequence joins TRBV28 and TRBJ2-7, with D possibly matching TRBD2 (6 bases). The DNA for the CDR3 is TGTGCCAGCGGCCCCCTAGCGCCCATAGGGGAGCAGTACTTC. Protein: CASGPLAPIGEQYF.